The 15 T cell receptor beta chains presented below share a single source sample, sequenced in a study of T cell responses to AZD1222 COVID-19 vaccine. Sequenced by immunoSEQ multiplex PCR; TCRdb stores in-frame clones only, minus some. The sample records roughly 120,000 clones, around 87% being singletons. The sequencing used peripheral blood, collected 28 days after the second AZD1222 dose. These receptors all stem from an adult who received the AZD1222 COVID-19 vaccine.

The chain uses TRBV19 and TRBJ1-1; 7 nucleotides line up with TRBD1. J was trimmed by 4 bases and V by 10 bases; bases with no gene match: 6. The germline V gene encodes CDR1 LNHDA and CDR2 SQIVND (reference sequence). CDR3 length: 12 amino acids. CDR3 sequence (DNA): TGTGCCACCGACAACAGGGGCACTGAAGCTTTCTTT. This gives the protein CATDNRGTEAFF.

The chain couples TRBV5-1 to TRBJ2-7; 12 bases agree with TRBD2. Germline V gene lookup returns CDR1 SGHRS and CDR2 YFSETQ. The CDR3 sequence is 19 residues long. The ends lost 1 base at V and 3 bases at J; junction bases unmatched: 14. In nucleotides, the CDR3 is TGCGCCAGCAGCTTGAAGGCTAGCGGACTAGCGGGGTCCTACTACGAGCAGTACTTC. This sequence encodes CASSLKASGLAGSYYEQYF.

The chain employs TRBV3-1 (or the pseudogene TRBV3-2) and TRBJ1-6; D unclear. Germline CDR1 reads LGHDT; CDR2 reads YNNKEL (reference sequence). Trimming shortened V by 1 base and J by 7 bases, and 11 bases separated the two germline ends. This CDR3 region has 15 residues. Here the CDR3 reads CASSQGLILNSPLHF. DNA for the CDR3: TGTGCCAGCAGCCAAGGACTGATCCTAAATTCACCCCTCCACTTT.

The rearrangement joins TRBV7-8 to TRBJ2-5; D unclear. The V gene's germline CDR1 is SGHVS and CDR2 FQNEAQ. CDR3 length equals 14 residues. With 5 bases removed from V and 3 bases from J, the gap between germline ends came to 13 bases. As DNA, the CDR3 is TGTGCCAGCAGCCATCCTCTAATTGAAGAGACCCAGTACTTC. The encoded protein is CASSHPLIEETQYF.

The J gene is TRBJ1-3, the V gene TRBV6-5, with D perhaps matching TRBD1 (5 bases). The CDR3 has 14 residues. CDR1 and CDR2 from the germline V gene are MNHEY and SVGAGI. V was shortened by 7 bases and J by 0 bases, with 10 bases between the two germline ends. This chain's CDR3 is CASTPGGSGNTIYF. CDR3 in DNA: TGTGCCAGCACCCCGGGGGGCTCTGGAAACACCATATATTTT.

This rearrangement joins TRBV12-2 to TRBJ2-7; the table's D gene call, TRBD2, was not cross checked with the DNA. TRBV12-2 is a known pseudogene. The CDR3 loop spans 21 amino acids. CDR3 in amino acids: CASRPRGKTSGGLCYRQEQYF. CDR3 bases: TGTGCAAGTCGCCCGAGGGGAAAGACTAGCGGGGGCCTCTGTTATCGTCAGGAGCAGTACTTC.

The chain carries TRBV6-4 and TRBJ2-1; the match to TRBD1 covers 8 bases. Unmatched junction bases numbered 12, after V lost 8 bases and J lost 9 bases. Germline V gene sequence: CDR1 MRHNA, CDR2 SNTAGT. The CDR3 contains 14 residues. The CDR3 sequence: CASSLGQEVSEQFF. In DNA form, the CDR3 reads TGTGCCAGCTCGCTGGGACAGGAGGTTAGTGAGCAGTTCTTC.

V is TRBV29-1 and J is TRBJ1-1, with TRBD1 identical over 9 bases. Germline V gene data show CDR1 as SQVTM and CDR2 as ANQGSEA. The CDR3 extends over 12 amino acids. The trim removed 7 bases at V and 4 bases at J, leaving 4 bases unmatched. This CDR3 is CSAGQGITEAFF. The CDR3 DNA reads TGCAGCGCCGGACAGGGGATCACTGAAGCTTTCTTT.

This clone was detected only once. This CDR3 is CASSLVSGSGEQFF. Written as DNA, the CDR3 is TGTGCCAGCAGCTTAGTATCGGGGTCCGGTGAGCAGTTCTTC. The V gene is TRBV7-8, the J gene TRBJ2-1, with D perhaps matching TRBD2 (5 bases). Germline-derived CDR1 and CDR2 are SGHVS and FQNEAQ. V lost 1 base and J lost 9, with 13 bases in between. The CDR3 contains 14 residues. Filled out from reference TRBV7-8 and TRBJ2-1, the complete variable domain reads GAGVSQSPRYKVAKRGQDVALRCDPISGHVSLFWYQQALGQGPEFLTYFQNEAQLDKSGLPSDRFFAERPEGSVSTLKIQRTQQEDSAVYLCASSLVSGSGEQFFGPGTRLTVL.

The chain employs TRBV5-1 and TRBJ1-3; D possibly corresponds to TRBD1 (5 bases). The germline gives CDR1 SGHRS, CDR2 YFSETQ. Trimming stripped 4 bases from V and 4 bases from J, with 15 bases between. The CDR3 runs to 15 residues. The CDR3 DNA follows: TGCGCCAGCAGCCTGACTCGGGGCCCCGGAAACACCATATATTTT. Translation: CASSLTRGPGNTIYF.

CDR3 in DNA: TGCGCCAGCAGCTCAAACACTGGTTATGGCTACACCTTC. It specifies CASSSNTGYGYTF. The chain has TRBV5-1 and TRBJ1-2, with D hard to call. Per the germline V gene, CDR1 is SGHRS and CDR2 is YFSETQ. The V and J ends lost 3 bases and 5 bases respectively, with 11 bases between them. The CDR3 covers 13 residues.

The DNA for the CDR3 is TGCGCCAGCAGCCAATTGCAGGCGGGGACCGGGGAGCTGTTTTTT. It specifies CASSQLQAGTGELFF. This chain connects TRBV4-1 to TRBJ2-2, with D tentatively TRBD2 (6 bases). The germline gives CDR1 MGHRA, CDR2 YSYEKL. The CDR3 extends over 15 amino acids. V was cut by 2 bases and J by 5 bases, with 12 bases left in between.

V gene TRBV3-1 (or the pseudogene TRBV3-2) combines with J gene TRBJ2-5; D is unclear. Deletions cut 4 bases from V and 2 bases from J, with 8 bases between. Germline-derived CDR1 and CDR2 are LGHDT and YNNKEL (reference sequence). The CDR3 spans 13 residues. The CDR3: CASSLASQETQYF. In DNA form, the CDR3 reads TGTGCCAGCAGCCTCGCCAGTCAAGAGACCCAGTACTTC.

CDR3 DNA sequence: TGCGCCAGCAGCCAAGATACGACAGGGAGCTCCTACGAGCAGTACTTC. Translation gives CASSQDTTGSSYEQYF. The chain has TRBV4-3 and TRBJ2-7; TRBD1 matches 7 bases. V was pared by 0 bases and J by 0 bases, with 5 bases of the junction left unmatched. Germline lookup yields CDR1 LGHNA and CDR2 YSLEER. This CDR3 region has 16 residues.

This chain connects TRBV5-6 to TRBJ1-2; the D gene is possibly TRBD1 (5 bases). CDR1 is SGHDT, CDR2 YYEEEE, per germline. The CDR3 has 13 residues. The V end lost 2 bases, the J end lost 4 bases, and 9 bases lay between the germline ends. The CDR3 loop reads CASSFGRVYGYTF. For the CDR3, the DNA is TGTGCCAGCAGCTTCGGCAGGGTCTATGGCTACACCTTC.